This T cell receptor beta chain was sequenced in a study of CD8 T cells in ankylosing spondylitis. Study observations and caveats: Matched ankylosing spondylitis synovial fluid reportedly contained a significantly enriched population of disease-linked clones. A subset of motif variants has previously been described in the synovial fluid and blood of reactive arthritis.

Note on this clonotype: As yet, its antigen is unknown.

CDR1 is SGHRS, CDR2 YFSETQ, per germline. The V gene end was trimmed by 0 bases and the J gene end by 3 bases; junction bases not matched to a gene: 3. The CDR3 loop spans 15 amino acids. In TCRdb, the 5' RACE reads were re-called with MiXCR into one record per CDR3 protein. The sample lists approximately 220,000 distinct CDR3 sequences, roughly a tenth occurring once. The material sequenced was blood, either unsorted or a sorted T cell fraction (not recorded which). The receptor comes from a male donor with ankylosing spondylitis or in good health (not recorded which). The chain has TRBV5-1 and TRBJ2-1; 7 bases are a match to TRBD2. This chain's CDR3 is CASSLDGGDYNEQFF. CDR3 nucleotide sequence: TGCGCCAGCAGCTTGGATGGGGGGGACTACAATGAGCAGTTCTTC.